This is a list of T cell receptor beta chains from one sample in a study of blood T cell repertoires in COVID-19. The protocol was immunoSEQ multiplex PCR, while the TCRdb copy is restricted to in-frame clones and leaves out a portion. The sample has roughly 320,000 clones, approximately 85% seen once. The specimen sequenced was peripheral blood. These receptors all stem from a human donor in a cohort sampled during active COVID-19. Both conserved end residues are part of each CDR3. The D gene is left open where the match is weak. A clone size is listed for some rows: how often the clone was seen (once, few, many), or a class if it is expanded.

CASSSGSNQPQHF | TGTGCCAGCAGCTCGGGTAGCAATCAGCCCCAGCATTTT | TRBV5-6 | . | TRBJ1-5 | .
CASSASPGTGVYLDTQYF | TGTGCCAGCAGCGCCTCCCCCGGGACAGGGGTTTACCTGGATACGCAGTATTTT | TRBV9 | TRBD1 | TRBJ2-3 | .
CASSSGSNEKLFF | TGCGCCAGCAGCTCGGGAAGTAATGAAAAACTGTTTTTT | TRBV5-1 | . | TRBJ1-4 | .
CSVAGGMSNQPQHF | TGCAGCGTTGCAGGGGGAATGAGCAATCAGCCCCAGCATTTT | TRBV29-1 | TRBD1 | TRBJ1-5 | .
CATHRGDSYEQYF | TGTGCCACCCACAGGGGGGACTCCTACGAGCAGTACTTC | TRBV6-5 | TRBD1 | TRBJ2-7 | .
CASSLAGIHSSGSTEAFF | TGTGCCAGCAGTTTAGCGGGAATCCATTCGTCGGGGTCCACTGAAGCTTTCTTT | TRBV27 | . | TRBJ1-1 | .
CASSYTGGVGQPQHF | TGTGCCAGCAGTTACACAGGGGGGGTGGGTCAGCCCCAGCATTTT | TRBV6-6 | TRBD1 | TRBJ1-5 | .
CASSTQGDTTNEKLFF | TGTGCCAGCAGCACACAGGGGGATACAACTAATGAAAAACTGTTTTTT | TRBV6-2/TRBV6-3 | TRBD1 | TRBJ1-4 | .
CASSVTGSGTEAFF | TGTGCCAGCTCAGTGACAGGGTCGGGCACTGAAGCTTTCTTT | TRBV18 | TRBD1 | TRBJ1-1 | .
CASSVRTGHSNQPQHF | TGTGCCAGTAGTGTAAGGACAGGACATAGCAATCAGCCCCAGCATTTT | TRBV19 | TRBD1 | TRBJ1-5 | .
CTSSPDYPDIQYF | TGCACCAGCAGCCCCGACTACCCGGACATTCAGTACTTC | TRBV1 | . | TRBJ2-4 | .
CASKIGLGADTQYF | TGTGCCAGTAAGATAGGACTAGGCGCAGATACGCAGTATTTT | TRBV19 | TRBD2 | TRBJ2-3 | .
CASSLAEGRNIQYF | TGCGCCAGCAGCTTGGCCGAGGGAAGGAACATTCAGTACTTC | TRBV5-1 | . | TRBJ2-4 | .
CASSFAQGNQPQHF | TGTGCCAGCAGCTTCGCACAGGGCAATCAGCCCCAGCATTTT | TRBV13 | . | TRBJ1-5 | .
CASSEVLAGGTEQFF | TGTGCCAGCAGTGAAGTACTAGCGGGGGGTACGGAGCAGTTCTTC | TRBV6-4 | TRBD2 | TRBJ2-1 | once
CASSPSGAYEQYF | TGTGCCAGCAGCCCTAGCGGGGCCTACGAGCAGTACTTC | TRBV14 | TRBD2 | TRBJ2-7 | few
CATSDSVGRNEQFF | TGTGCCACCAGTGATTCGGTGGGCAGGAATGAGCAGTTCTTC | TRBV24-1 | . | TRBJ2-1 | once
CAWTQGGELFF | TGTGCCTGGACTCAGGGCGGGGAGCTGTTTTTT | TRBV30 | . | TRBJ2-2 | .
CASREDRGSNQPQHF | TGTGCCAGCAGAGAGGACAGGGGAAGCAATCAGCCCCAGCATTTT | TRBV2 | TRBD1 | TRBJ1-5 | .
CASRSAGTFAYEQYF | TGCGCCAGCAGATCTGCCGGGACTTTCGCCTACGAGCAGTACTTC | TRBV10-2 | . | TRBJ2-7 | .
CATWTGEGHGYTF | TGTGCCACTTGGACAGGGGAAGGTCATGGCTACACCTTC | TRBV2 | TRBD1 | TRBJ1-2 | few
CASSPRQDLKTEAFF | TGTGCCAGCTCACCTCGACAGGATCTGAAGACTGAAGCTTTCTTT | TRBV18 | . | TRBJ1-1 | .
CASSPRSQGSEQYF | TGCGCCAGCAGCCCAAGATCACAGGGCTCCGAGCAGTACTTC | TRBV5-1 | . | TRBJ2-7 | .
CASSMMGTASLSKGYTF | TGTGCCAGTAGTATGATGGGGACAGCCTCACTGTCAAAGGGCTACACCTTC | TRBV19 | TRBD1 | TRBJ1-2 | .
CSASRVGGLGEKLFF | TGCAGTGCTAGTCGGGTTGGGGGGTTGGGCGAAAAACTGTTTTTT | TRBV20-1 | . | TRBJ1-4 | .
CASDRASGNQPQHF | TGTGCCAGCGACAGGGCAAGCGGCAATCAGCCCCAGCATTTT | TRBV21-1 | . | TRBJ1-5 | .
CASSPTSGGVYNEQFF | TGTGCCAGCAGCCCGACTAGCGGGGGGGTCTACAATGAGCAGTTCTTC | TRBV28 | TRBD2 | TRBJ2-1 | once
CASSLGLSGVNEQFF | TGCGCCAGCAGCTTGGGGCTTAGCGGGGTCAATGAGCAGTTCTTC | TRBV5-1 | TRBD2 | TRBJ2-1 | .
CASSTFQGANSPLHF | TGTGCCAGTAGTACTTTTCAGGGGGCGAACTCACCCCTCCACTTT | TRBV19 | TRBD1 | TRBJ1-6 | .
CASSLGRLAASNTQYF | TGTGCCAGCAGCTTAGGTCGACTAGCGGCATCTAATACGCAGTATTTT | TRBV11-2 | TRBD2 | TRBJ2-3 | once
CASTTATNEKLFF | TGTGCCTCCACGACAGCAACTAATGAAAAACTGTTTTTT | TRBV10-3 | . | TRBJ1-4 | .
CASSEGTGVNSPLHF | TGTGCCAGCAGTGAAGGGACAGGGGTTAATTCACCCCTCCACTTT | TRBV6-1 | TRBD1 | TRBJ1-6 | .
CASSTRTPGRTNYGYTF | TGTGCCAGTAGTACCCGGACACCGGGCAGGACTAACTATGGCTACACCTTC | TRBV19 | . | TRBJ1-2 | .
CASSLEGGDEQYF | TGTGCCAGCAGCTTAGAGGGCGGGGACGAGCAGTACTTC | TRBV7-3 | . | TRBJ2-7 | .
CASSFVSRMNTEAFF | TGTGCCAGCAGTTTTGTAAGCAGGATGAACACTGAAGCTTTCTTT | TRBV6-2/TRBV6-3 | . | TRBJ1-1 | .
CASSLGTGDEKYGYTF | TGTGCCAGCAGCTTAGGGACAGGTGATGAAAAATATGGCTACACCTTC | TRBV7-8 | TRBD1 | TRBJ1-2 | .
CASSYSSAYEQYF | TGTGCCAGCAGTTACTCCTCAGCCTACGAGCAGTACTTC | TRBV6-5 | . | TRBJ2-7 | .
CASSFGNTEAFF | TGTGCCAGCAGCTTCGGGAACACTGAAGCTTTCTTT | TRBV5-6 | . | TRBJ1-1 | .
CASGSQGPSQFANYGYTF | TGTGCCAGCGGGTCACAGGGGCCTTCTCAGTTTGCAAACTATGGCTACACCTTC | TRBV2 | TRBD1 | TRBJ1-2 | .
CASSPAGGGNQPQHF | TGTGCCAGCTCACCCGCGGGGGGGGGTAATCAGCCCCAGCATTTT | TRBV18 | . | TRBJ1-5 | .
CASSLGDRGEQYF | TGTGCCAGCAGCTTAGGGGACAGGGGAGAGCAGTACTTC | TRBV7-6 | TRBD1 | TRBJ2-7 | .
CASMWTGKSDTQYF | TGTGCCAGCATGTGGACAGGGAAATCAGATACGCAGTATTTT | TRBV25-1 | TRBD1 | TRBJ2-3 | .
CASSQEGTGTQHF | TGTGCCAGCAGCCAAGAGGGGACAGGCACCCAGCATTTT | TRBV3-1/TRBV3-2 | TRBD1 | TRBJ1-5 | .
CASSEERGTGGPYSNQPQHF | TGTGCCAGCAGTGAAGAGAGGGGGACAGGGGGGCCTTATAGCAATCAGCCCCAGCATTTT | TRBV6-1 | TRBD1 | TRBJ1-5 | .
CASSLGAGGNYGYTF | TGTGCCAGCAGTTTGGGCGCAGGGGGTAACTATGGCTACACCTTC | TRBV27 | TRBD1 | TRBJ1-2 | .
CASSPDNRAKNIQYF | TGTGCCAGCTCCCCGGACAACCGGGCCAAAAACATTCAGTACTTC | TRBV3-1/TRBV3-2 | . | TRBJ2-4 | .
CASSEPSGWGYTF | TGTGCCAGCAGTGAACCTTCAGGGTGGGGCTACACCTTC | TRBV25-1 | . | TRBJ1-2 | .
CASSLGGIEKLFF | TGTGCCAGCAGTCTGGGGGGTATTGAAAAACTGTTTTTT | TRBV27 | . | TRBJ1-4 | .
CASSPGQGHNEQFF | TGTGCCAGCAGCCCGGGACAGGGACACAATGAGCAGTTCTTC | TRBV7-3 | TRBD1 | TRBJ2-1 | .
CASWAGNTGELFF | TGCGCCAGCTGGGCAGGGAACACCGGGGAGCTGTTTTTT | TRBV5-1 | . | TRBJ2-2 | .
CASSQFGTPLTYEQYF | TGTGCCAGCAGCCAATTCGGGACACCGCTAACCTACGAGCAGTACTTC | TRBV3-1/TRBV3-2 | . | TRBJ2-7 | once
CASRDRAGYGYTF | TGTGCCAGCAGGGACAGGGCTGGCTATGGCTACACCTTC | TRBV7-2 | TRBD1 | TRBJ1-2 | .
CASSIIGTRLYNEQFF | TGTGCCAGTAGTATTATTGGGACTAGACTCTACAATGAGCAGTTCTTC | TRBV19 | TRBD2 | TRBJ2-1 | .
CASSLASSGRSTDTQYF | TGTGCCAGCAGCTTAGCTTCTAGCGGAAGGAGCACAGATACGCAGTATTTT | TRBV11-2 | TRBD2 | TRBJ2-3 | .
CASSSATGGSPLHF | TGTGCCAGCAGCTCGGCTACGGGGGGTTCACCCCTCCACTTT | TRBV7-6 | . | TRBJ1-6 | .